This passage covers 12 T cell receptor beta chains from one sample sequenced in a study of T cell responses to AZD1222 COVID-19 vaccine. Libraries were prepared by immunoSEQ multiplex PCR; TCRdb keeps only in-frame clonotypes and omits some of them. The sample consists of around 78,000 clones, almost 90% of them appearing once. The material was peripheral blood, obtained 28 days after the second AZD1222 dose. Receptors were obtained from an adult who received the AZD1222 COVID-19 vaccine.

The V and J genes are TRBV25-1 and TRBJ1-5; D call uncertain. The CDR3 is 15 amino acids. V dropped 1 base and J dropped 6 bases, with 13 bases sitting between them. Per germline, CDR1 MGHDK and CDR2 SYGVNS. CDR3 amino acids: CASSESGTHGQPQHF. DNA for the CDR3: TGTGCCAGCAGTGAATCGGGAACCCATGGTCAGCCCCAGCATTTT.

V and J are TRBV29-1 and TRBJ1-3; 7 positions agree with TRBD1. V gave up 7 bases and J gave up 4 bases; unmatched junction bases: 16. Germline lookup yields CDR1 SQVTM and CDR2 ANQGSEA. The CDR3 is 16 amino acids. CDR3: CSARIQGVVRGNTIYF. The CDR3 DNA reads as TGCAGCGCAAGGATTCAGGGGGTAGTACGAGGAAACACCATATATTTT.

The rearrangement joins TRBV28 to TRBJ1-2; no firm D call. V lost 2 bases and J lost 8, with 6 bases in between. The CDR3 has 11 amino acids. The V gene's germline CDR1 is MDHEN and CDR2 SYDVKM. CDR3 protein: CASSLGLGYTF. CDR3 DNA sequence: TGTGCCAGCAGTTTAGGGCTGGGCTACACCTTC.

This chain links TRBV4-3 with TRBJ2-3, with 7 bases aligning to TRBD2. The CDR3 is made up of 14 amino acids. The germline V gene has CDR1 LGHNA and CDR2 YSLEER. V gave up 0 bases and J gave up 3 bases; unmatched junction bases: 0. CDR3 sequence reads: CASSQELATDTQYF. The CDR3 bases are TGCGCCAGCAGCCAAGAACTAGCGACAGATACGCAGTATTTT.

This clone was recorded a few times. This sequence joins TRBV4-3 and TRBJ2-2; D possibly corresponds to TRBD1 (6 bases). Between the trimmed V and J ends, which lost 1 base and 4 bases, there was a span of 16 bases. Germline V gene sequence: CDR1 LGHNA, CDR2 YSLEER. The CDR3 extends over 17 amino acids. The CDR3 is CASSQGRFGQSTGELFF. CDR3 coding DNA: TGCGCCAGCAGCCAAGGGAGATTTGGACAGAGCACCGGGGAGCTGTTTTTT.

CDR3 sequence reads: CASSPAAGEQYF. In DNA form, the CDR3 reads TGTGCCAGCAGCCCCGCGGCGGGGGAGCAGTACTTC. The chain carries TRBV7-9 and TRBJ2-7; possibly TRBD2 for D (6 bases). V was pared by 5 bases and J by 7 bases, with 12 bases between. CDR3 length: 12 amino acids. Germline CDR1 is SEHNR and CDR2 is FQNEAQ (reference sequence). The full variable domain, in which reference TRBV7-9 and TRBJ2-7 provide the parts outside the CDR3, is DTGVSQNPRHKITKRGQNVTFRCDPISEHNRLYWYRQTLGQGPEFLTYFQNEAQLEKSRLLSDRFSAERPKGSFSTLEIQRTEQGDSAMYLCASSPAAGEQYFGPGTRLTVT.

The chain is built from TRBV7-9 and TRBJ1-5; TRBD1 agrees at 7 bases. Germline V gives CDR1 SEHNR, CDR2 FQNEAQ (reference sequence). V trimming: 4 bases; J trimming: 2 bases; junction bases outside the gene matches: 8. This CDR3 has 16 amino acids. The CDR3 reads CASSSTRQGGNQPQHF. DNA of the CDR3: TGTGCCAGCAGCTCGACCCGACAGGGAGGCAATCAGCCCCAGCATTTT.

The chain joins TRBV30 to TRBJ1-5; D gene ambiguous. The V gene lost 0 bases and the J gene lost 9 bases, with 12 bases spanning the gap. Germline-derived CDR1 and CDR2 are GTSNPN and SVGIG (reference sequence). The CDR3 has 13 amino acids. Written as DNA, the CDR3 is TGTGCCTGGAGTGTCCCGAATCTAGCGCCCCAGCATTTT. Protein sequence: CAWSVPNLAPQHF.

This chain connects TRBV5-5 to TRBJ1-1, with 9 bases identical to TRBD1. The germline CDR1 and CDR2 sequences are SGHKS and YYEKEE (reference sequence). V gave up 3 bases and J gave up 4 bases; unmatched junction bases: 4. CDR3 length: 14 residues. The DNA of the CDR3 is TGTGCCAGCAGCTGGGGACAGGGTGGCACTGAAGCTTTCTTT. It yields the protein CASSWGQGGTEAFF.

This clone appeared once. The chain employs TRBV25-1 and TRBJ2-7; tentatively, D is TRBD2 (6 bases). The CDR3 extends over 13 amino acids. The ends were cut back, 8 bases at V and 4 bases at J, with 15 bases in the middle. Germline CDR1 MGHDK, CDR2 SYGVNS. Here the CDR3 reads CASGGVGRYEQYF. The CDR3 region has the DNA TGTGCCAGCGGCGGGGTCGGGCGATACGAGCAGTACTTC.

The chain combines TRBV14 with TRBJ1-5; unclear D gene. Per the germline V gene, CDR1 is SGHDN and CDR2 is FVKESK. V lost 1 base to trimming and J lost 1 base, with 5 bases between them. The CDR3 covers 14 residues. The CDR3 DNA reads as TGTGCCAGCAGCCAAGCGGGGAGCAATCAGCCCCAGCATTTT. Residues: CASSQAGSNQPQHF.

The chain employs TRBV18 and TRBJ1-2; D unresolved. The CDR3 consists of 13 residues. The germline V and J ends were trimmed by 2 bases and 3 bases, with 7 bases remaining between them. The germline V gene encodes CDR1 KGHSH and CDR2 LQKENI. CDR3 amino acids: CASSPGADYGYTF. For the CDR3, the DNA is TGTGCCAGCTCACCAGGTGCTGACTATGGCTACACCTTC.